A single sample gave rise to the 17 T cell receptor beta chains below, sequenced in a study of blood T cell repertoires in COVID-19. Only in-frame clones appear in the TCRdb table, and some are missing; sequencing was by immunoSEQ multiplex PCR. The sample holds tens of thousands of clones, approximately 80% seen once. Material: peripheral blood. The receptors come from an elderly man with acute or convalescent COVID-19.

The V call is TRBV7-8, the J call TRBJ2-4; 11 bases are a match to TRBD1. The CDR3 runs 16 residues. Germline V gene data show CDR1 as SGHVS and CDR2 as FQNEAQ. Unmatched junction bases numbered 6, after V lost 5 bases and J lost 3 bases. CDR3 protein: CASSREGQGVKNIQYF. The CDR3 DNA sequence: TGTGCCAGCAGCCGAGAGGGACAGGGGGTCAAAAACATTCAGTACTTC.

The chain has TRBV7-2 and TRBJ2-1; TRBD1 agrees at 9 bases. The CDR3 is made up of 17 amino acids. Germline V lookup: CDR1 SGHTA, CDR2 FQGNSA. V trimming: 4 bases; J trimming: 3 bases; junction bases outside the gene matches: 10. CDR3 nucleotide sequence: TGTGCCAGCAGCTGGACCGGGACAGGGCAGAGCTACAATGAGCAGTTCTTC. It is translated as CASSWTGTGQSYNEQFF.

V and J are TRBV10-2 and TRBJ2-3; D might be TRBD1 (6 bases). V lost 7 bases and J 2 bases, leaving 16 bases between the germline ends. The length of the CDR3 is 15 residues. Germline CDR1 is WSHSY and CDR2 is SAAADI. The CDR3 sequence is CASKEPGQPTDTQYF. The CDR3 region has the DNA TGCGCCAGCAAGGAACCGGGACAACCCACAGATACGCAGTATTTT.

The J gene is TRBJ1-1, the V gene TRBV9, with no clear D. V was shortened by 6 bases and J by 6 bases, with 12 bases between the two germline ends. Germline values: CDR1 SGDLS, CDR2 YYNGEE. CDR3 length equals 12 residues. CDR3 amino acids: CASTSAQPEAFF. CDR3 in DNA: TGTGCCAGCACGTCGGCACAGCCTGAAGCTTTCTTT.

V is TRBV3-1 (or the pseudogene TRBV3-2) and J is TRBJ1-5; possibly TRBD1 for D (6 bases). CDR1 LGHDT and CDR2 YNNKEL come from the germline V gene (reference sequence). Trimming pared 4 bases from V and 6 bases from J, leaving 31 bases between. This CDR3 comprises 20 residues. CDR3 loop: CASSLKSGTGGRLIVQPQHF. DNA of the CDR3: TGTGCCAGCAGCCTGAAAAGCGGCACCGGGGGGCGATTAATCGTTCAGCCCCAGCATTTT.

The J gene is TRBJ2-3, the V gene TRBV9; 8 bases align to TRBD2. CDR3 length: 15 residues. V lost 4 bases to trimming and J lost 3 bases; unmatched junction nucleotides: 7. CDR1 SGDLS and CDR2 YYNGEE come from the germline V gene. CDR3 sequence reads: CASSPQRERTDTQYF. CDR3 DNA: TGTGCCAGCAGCCCCCAGCGGGAGAGGACAGATACGCAGTATTTT.

The chain uses TRBV5-1 and TRBJ1-6; 9 nucleotides match TRBD1. Per germline, CDR1 SGHRS and CDR2 YFSETQ. The CDR3 has 16 residues. V gave up 0 bases and J gave up 7 bases; unmatched junction bases: 5. The CDR3 reads CASSLGSGTGNSPLHF. Here the CDR3 DNA reads TGCGCCAGCAGCTTGGGGTCCGGGACAGGGAATTCACCCCTCCACTTT.

The chain uses TRBV10-3 and TRBJ2-7; D unresolved. Germline V CDR1 and CDR2: ENHRY, SYGVKD. The V and J ends lost 4 bases and 0 bases respectively, with 4 bases between them. This CDR3 has 12 amino acids. CDR3 bases: TGTGCCATCAGTGGCGCCTCCTACGAGCAGTACTTC. Amino acids: CAISGASYEQYF.

The chain carries TRBV5-1 and TRBJ1-1; no firm D call. This CDR3 is 15 amino acids long. Germline V CDR1 and CDR2: SGHRS, YFSETQ. V shed 2 bases and J shed 1 base, with 12 bases lying between them. The CDR3 DNA reads TGCGCCAGCAGCTTTATGTACGGAGGGAACACTGAAGCTTTCTTT. Encoded protein: CASSFMYGGNTEAFF.

V is TRBV4-2 and J is TRBJ2-7; TRBD2 aligns across 7 bases. CDR1 LGHNA and CDR2 YNFKEQ come from the germline V gene. This CDR3 region has 17 residues. V lost 0 bases to trimming and J lost 7 bases; unmatched junction nucleotides: 15. DNA for the CDR3: TGTGCCAGCAGCCAAGATCTCGTTGGGGGAGGGGATGGGGAGCAGTACTTC. Encoded protein: CASSQDLVGGGDGEQYF.

This clone occurred a few times. This sequence joins TRBV19 and TRBJ1-4; 9 positions match TRBD1. The germline CDR1 and CDR2 sequences are LNHDA and SQIVND (reference sequence). This CDR3 has 18 amino acids. Trimming cost V 3 bases and J 2 bases; bases outside gene matches: 10. The DNA for the CDR3 is TGTGCCAGTAGTATCTTACGGGACAGGGTAGGGACTAATGAAAAACTGTTTTTT. The encoded protein is CASSILRDRVGTNEKLFF.

This clone was counted a single time. V gene TRBV11-3 combines with J gene TRBJ1-1, with D unclear. The CDR3 sequence is 13 residues long. V dropped 1 base and J dropped 0 bases, with 3 bases sitting between them. CDR1 and CDR2 from the germline V gene are SGHNT and YENEEA. Written as DNA, the CDR3 is TGTGCCAGCAGCTTAGCCATGAACACTGAAGCTTTCTTT. It encodes CASSLAMNTEAFF.

The chain is built from TRBV7-2 and TRBJ2-7; TRBD1 agrees at 9 bases. The CDR3 length is 19 residues. Looked up from germline, CDR1 is SGHTA and CDR2 is FQGNSA. V lost 1 base to trimming and J lost 6 bases; unmatched junction nucleotides: 19. The CDR3: CASSLGSGWWDRVNLEQYF. DNA of the CDR3: TGTGCCAGCAGCTTAGGCTCAGGGTGGTGGGACAGGGTAAATCTCGAGCAGTACTTC.

This clone was seen just once. Compared with germline, one end of the junction differs, possibly owing to a read error. Distinct nucleotide sequences in the sample also encode this CDR3. V is TRBV7-2 and J is TRBJ1-3; D remains unclear. The germline V gene has CDR1 SGHTA and CDR2 FQGNSA. The CDR3 covers 14 residues. This CDR3 reads CASSQRHLGNTIYF. DNA for the CDR3: TGTGCCAGCAGCCAAAGACACCTTGGAAATACCATATATTTT.

The chain joins TRBV18 to TRBJ1-1; weak D call: TRBD1 (5 bases). V dropped 2 bases and J dropped 5 bases, with 18 bases sitting between them. The CDR3 is 16 amino acids. The germline V gene has CDR1 KGHSH and CDR2 LQKENI. In DNA form, the CDR3 reads TGTGCCAGCTCACCAGGGAGCGGGACTGGGGGGACTGAAGCTTTCTTT. Its protein is CASSPGSGTGGTEAFF. Variable domain in full (rest from reference TRBV18 and TRBJ1-1): NAGVMQNPRHLVRRRGQEARLRCSPMKGHSHVYWYRQLPEEGLKFMVYLQKENIIDESGMPKERFSAEFPKEGPSILRIQQVVRGDSAAYFCASSPGSGTGGTEAFFGQGTRLTVV.

This clone was found once. The J gene is TRBJ2-3, the V gene TRBV5-1; the match to TRBD2 covers 14 bases. Trimming cost V 3 bases and J 6 bases; bases outside gene matches: 9. The germline CDR1 and CDR2 sequences are SGHRS and YFSETQ. The CDR3 spans 17 residues. The CDR3 loop is CASSSSGLAGEGDTQYF. In DNA, the CDR3 is TGCGCCAGCAGCTCCTCGGGACTAGCGGGGGAGGGGGATACGCAGTATTTT.

The rearrangement joins TRBV7-9 to TRBJ2-1; unclear D gene. Per germline, CDR1 SEHNR and CDR2 FQNEAQ (reference sequence). CDR3 size: 12 residues. V shed 6 bases and J shed 9 bases, with 12 bases lying between them. Here the CDR3 reads CASSSSVGEQFF. The CDR3 DNA reads as TGTGCCAGCAGTAGTTCGGTCGGTGAGCAGTTCTTC.